These T cell receptor beta chains were read from a single sample in a study of identifying expanded T cells in peripheral blood. Assay used: immunoSEQ multiplex PCR; TCRdb lists only in-frame clones, some missing. The sample yields 84,000 or so clones, approximately 90% seen once. Sequencing was performed on blood. The receptors shown here come from a person aged 18 to 69 in good health. The CDR3 runs from the conserved cysteine through the conserved F or W. A D gene is named only where the DNA matches it firmly. Part of the rows lack a size; the others show once, few, many or a class for expanded clones.

V	J	size	D	DNA	CDR3
TRBV7-3	TRBJ2-2	NA	TRBD1	TGTGCCAGCAGCAAGACAGGGTTCAAAACCGGGGAGCTGTTTTTT	CASSKTGFKTGELFF
TRBV18	TRBJ2-2	once	NA	TGTGCCAGCTCCTCATCATGGTCGAACACCGGGGAGCTGTTTTTT	CASSSSWSNTGELFF
TRBV9	TRBJ1-1	once	NA	TGTGCCAGCAGCGTAGAGCTCGGCTTGCACACTGAAGCTTTCTTT	CASSVELGLHTEAFF
TRBV5-6	TRBJ2-3	NA	TRBD2	TGTGCCAGCAGCTTGGTTAGCGGGTTAGATACGCAGTATTTT	CASSLVSGLDTQYF
TRBV5-6	TRBJ1-1	once	NA	TGTGCCAGCAGCTTTCAGGTTGACACTGAAGCTTTCTTT	CASSFQVDTEAFF
TRBV7-2	TRBJ1-2	NA	TRBD1	TGTGCCAGCAGCTCCCCGGACAGGGGGGATGGCTACACCTTC	CASSSPDRGDGYTF
TRBV19	TRBJ2-3	NA	TRBD1	TGTGCCAGTAGGGACAGGGGAGACACAGATACGCAGTATTTT	CASRDRGDTDTQYF
TRBV7-2	TRBJ1-5	NA	NA	TGTGCCAGCAGCTTACGGGCAAGCTATCAGCCCCAGCATTTT	CASSLRASYQPQHF
TRBV7-9	TRBJ2-2	NA	NA	TGTGCCAGCAGTCTAGTCGGGGAGCTGTTTTTT	CASSLVGELFF
TRBV5-5	TRBJ1-1	NA	TRBD1	TGTGCCAGCAGCCCCTCGGGACAGGTTAACACTGAAGCTTTCTTT	CASSPSGQVNTEAFF
TRBV5-4	TRBJ1-6	NA	NA	TGTGCCAGCAGCTTGGGCGGGGGCGGTTTAAATTCACCCCTCCACTTT	CASSLGGGGLNSPLHF
TRBV4-2	TRBJ2-2	NA	NA	TGTGCCAGCAGCCAACTGGGGCTGGTATTGAACACCGGGGAGCTGTTTTTT	CASSQLGLVLNTGELFF
TRBV10-3	TRBJ2-7	NA	NA	TGTGCCACGTACACAGGGAAGAACTACGAGCAGTACTTC	CATYTGKNYEQYF
TRBV7-2	TRBJ2-7	NA	NA	TGTGCCAGCAGCGCAGGGATCACCATCCTCCGCTCCTACGAGCAGTACTTC	CASSAGITILRSYEQYF
TRBV11-2	TRBJ2-7	NA	NA	TGTGCCAGCAGCTCCTCGCGGGAGCAGTACTTC	CASSSSREQYF
TRBV19	TRBJ2-1	NA	TRBD2	TGTGCCAGTAGTCTCCCGGGGGGACCCTACAATGAGCAGTTCTTC	CASSLPGGPYNEQFF
TRBV28	TRBJ2-7	NA	NA	TGTGCCAGCAGTTCTCGGCCAAGACAGTACTTC	CASSSRPRQYF
TRBV5-1	TRBJ2-7	NA	NA	TGCGCCAGCAGCTTGGCGTACGACAGCTCCTACGAGCAGTACTTC	CASSLAYDSSYEQYF
TRBV15	TRBJ2-1	NA	TRBD2	TGTGCCACCAGCAGGAAATTAGCGGGTGAGCAGTTCTTC	CATSRKLAGEQFF
TRBV11-2	TRBJ2-7	NA	TRBD2	TGTGCCAGCAGCTTAGAGTACCGAGGGTATCGGCGGGAGGGTCAGGCCGAGCAGTACTTC	CASSLEYRGYRREGQAEQYF
TRBV28	TRBJ1-3	NA	NA	TGTGCCAGCGCGGGAAACACCATATATTTT	CASAGNTIYF
TRBV2	TRBJ2-1	few	TRBD2	TGTGCCAGCTTATCGGGGCGGGGGGCCACGGATGAGCAGTTCTTC	CASLSGRGATDEQFF
TRBV7-8	TRBJ1-4	many	TRBD1	TGTGCCAGCAGCCTGCCGGGACAGTATGAAAAACTGTTTTTT	CASSLPGQYEKLFF
TRBV7-2	TRBJ2-7	NA	TRBD1	TGTGCCAGCAGCTTAGACCCCGGGACAGCCCGCTACGAGCAGTACTTC	CASSLDPGTARYEQYF
TRBV7-2	TRBJ1-1	NA	NA	TGTGCCAGCAGCTTACAGAAGAACACTGAAGCTTTCTTT	CASSLQKNTEAFF
TRBV4-2	TRBJ2-2	NA	NA	TGTGCCAGCACCCAAACTTATCCCCACGGGGAGCTGTTTTTT	CASTQTYPHGELFF
TRBV7-9	TRBJ2-2	NA	NA	TGTGCCAGCAGCTTAACGGCGACAGGGAACACCGGGGAGCTGTTTTTT	CASSLTATGNTGELFF
TRBV19	TRBJ2-6	NA	NA	TGTGCCAGTAGTATAGATCGGGCTACAGGAAGGTGGGCCAACGTCCTGACTTTC	CASSIDRATGRWANVLTF
TRBV4-3	TRBJ2-7	NA	TRBD1	TGCGCCAGCAGCCAAGACCGGGACAGGGTCTACGAGCAGTACTTC	CASSQDRDRVYEQYF
TRBV10-3	TRBJ1-2	NA	TRBD1	TGTGCCATCAGTGATATTTCCTCGGGACAGGGCGTGAATGGCTACACCTTC	CAISDISSGQGVNGYTF
TRBV4-1	TRBJ2-3	NA	TRBD1	TGCGCCGGCAGCCAAGGGCCGCGACAGGGGGCGAGAGATACGCAGTATTTT	CAGSQGPRQGARDTQYF
TRBV2	TRBJ1-1	once	NA	TGTGCCAGCAGCACTAGCACTGAAGCTTTCTTT	CASSTSTEAFF
TRBV4-1	TRBJ1-4	NA	NA	TGCGCCAGCAGCCAAGTGACCGGGGATGAAAAACTGTTTTTT	CASSQVTGDEKLFF
TRBV4-1	TRBJ2-3	NA	NA	TGCGCCAGCAGCACCCCACCGCGGGACGCCAGCACAGATACGCAGTATTTT	CASSTPPRDASTDTQYF
TRBV7-8	TRBJ1-1	NA	NA	TGTGCCAGCAGCTGGGGACAGAACACTGAAGCTTTCTTT	CASSWGQNTEAFF
TRBV7-8	TRBJ2-7	NA	NA	TGTGCCAGCAGCTCCAACAGGGCCTACGAGCAGTACTTC	CASSSNRAYEQYF
TRBV14	TRBJ2-7	NA	NA	TGTGCCAGCAGCCCTACGGGAGCCAGCTTTCGGGAGCAGTACTTC	CASSPTGASFREQYF
TRBV4-3	TRBJ1-6	NA	NA	TGCGCCAGCAGCCAAGAGCCCAGCCGCCCCTCCTATAATTCACCCCTCCACTTT	CASSQEPSRPSYNSPLHF
TRBV9	TRBJ2-2	NA	NA	TGTGCCAGCAGCGTAGCCGGGGCAGCGAACACCGGGGAGCTGTTTTTT	CASSVAGAANTGELFF
TRBV25-1	TRBJ2-1	NA	TRBD1	TGTGCCAGCAGTGATATCAGAGGTCAGGGGGCTTACAATGAGCAGTTCTTC	CASSDIRGQGAYNEQFF
TRBV19	TRBJ1-1	NA	NA	TGTGCCAGTATAGGCAGGGACTTTACTGAAGCTTTCTTT	CASIGRDFTEAFF
TRBV28	TRBJ2-2	NA	NA	TGTGCCAGCAGTAGGTCAGGGGGGGACACCGGGGAGCTGTTTTTT	CASSRSGGDTGELFF
TRBV7-2	TRBJ2-7	NA	TRBD2	TGTGCCAGCAGCTTAGGCGGCGGGGGGGCAGACTACGAGCAGTACTTC	CASSLGGGGADYEQYF
TRBV7-9	TRBJ2-3	NA	NA	TGTGCCAGCAGCTCCTACTACACAGATACGCAGTATTTT	CASSSYYTDTQYF
TRBV9	TRBJ2-5	NA	NA	TGTGCCAGCAGCGTAAATGGCCGGGACGAAGAGACCCAGTACTTC	CASSVNGRDEETQYF
TRBV2	TRBJ2-7	NA	TRBD2	TGTGCCAGCAGTGAACGGGAGGGAACCTACGAGCAGTACTTC	CASSEREGTYEQYF
TRBV30	TRBJ2-2	NA	TRBD1	TGTGCCTGGATAGGACAGGGGAACACCGGGGAGCTGTTTTTT	CAWIGQGNTGELFF
TRBV7-2	TRBJ2-5	NA	NA	TGTGCCAGCAGCTTAGGCCTACGAGGGGGGGCCACGGAGACCCAGTACTTC	CASSLGLRGGATETQYF
TRBV5-1	TRBJ2-7	NA	NA	TGCGCCAGCAGCTTACGGGGCAGCTACGAGCAGTACTTC	CASSLRGSYEQYF
TRBV25-1	TRBJ2-1	NA	NA	TGTGCCAGCAGTGAGGTGCGGAGCTACAATGAGCAGTTCTTC	CASSEVRSYNEQFF
TRBV2	TRBJ1-1	NA	NA	TGTGCCAGCACGATCCAGACAGAAGTGAACACTGAAGCTTTCTTT	CASTIQTEVNTEAFF